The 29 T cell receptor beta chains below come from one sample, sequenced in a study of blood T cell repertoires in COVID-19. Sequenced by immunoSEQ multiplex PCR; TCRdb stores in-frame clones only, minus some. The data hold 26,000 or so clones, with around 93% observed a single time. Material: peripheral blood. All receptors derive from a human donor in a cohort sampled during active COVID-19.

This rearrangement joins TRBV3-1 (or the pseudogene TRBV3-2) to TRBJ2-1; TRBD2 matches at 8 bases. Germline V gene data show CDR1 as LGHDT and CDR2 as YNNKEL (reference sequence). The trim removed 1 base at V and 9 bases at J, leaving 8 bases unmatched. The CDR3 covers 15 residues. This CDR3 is CASSQVTGGFREQFF. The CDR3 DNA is TGTGCCAGCAGCCAAGTCACGGGGGGGTTCCGTGAGCAGTTCTTC.

The CDR3 bases are TGCGCCAGCAGCTTGTCGCAGGGGGTCTCCTACGAGCAGTACTTC. Amino acids: CASSLSQGVSYEQYF. This chain uses TRBV5-1 with TRBJ2-7; TRBD1 matches 7 bases. The CDR3 runs to 15 residues. V was clipped by 1 base and J by 0 bases; unmatched bases: 4. Germline V gene data show CDR1 as SGHRS and CDR2 as YFSETQ.

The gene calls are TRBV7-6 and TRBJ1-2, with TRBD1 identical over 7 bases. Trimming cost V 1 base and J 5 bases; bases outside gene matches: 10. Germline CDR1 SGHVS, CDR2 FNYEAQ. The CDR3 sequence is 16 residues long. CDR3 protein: CASSLVSGQGVYGYTF. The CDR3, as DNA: TGTGCCAGCAGCTTAGTTTCTGGCCAGGGGGTTTATGGCTACACCTTC.

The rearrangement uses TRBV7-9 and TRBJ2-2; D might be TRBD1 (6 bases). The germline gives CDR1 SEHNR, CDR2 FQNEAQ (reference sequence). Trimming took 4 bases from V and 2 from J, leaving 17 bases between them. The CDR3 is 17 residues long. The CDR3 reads CASSSFGRGSNTGELFF. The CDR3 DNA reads TGTGCCAGCAGCTCCTTCGGCAGGGGATCTAACACCGGGGAGCTGTTTTTT.

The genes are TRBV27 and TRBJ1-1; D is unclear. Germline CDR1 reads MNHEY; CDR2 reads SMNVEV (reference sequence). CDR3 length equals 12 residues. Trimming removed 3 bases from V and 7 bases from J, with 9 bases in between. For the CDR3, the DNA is TGTGCCAGCAGTTTCAATGGCGGTGAAGCTTTCTTT. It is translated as CASSFNGGEAFF.

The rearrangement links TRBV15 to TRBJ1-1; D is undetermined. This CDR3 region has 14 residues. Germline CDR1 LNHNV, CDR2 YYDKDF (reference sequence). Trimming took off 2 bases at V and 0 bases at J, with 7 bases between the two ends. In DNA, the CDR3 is TGTGCCACCAGCAGACGGGTCATGAACACTGAAGCTTTCTTT. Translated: CATSRRVMNTEAFF.

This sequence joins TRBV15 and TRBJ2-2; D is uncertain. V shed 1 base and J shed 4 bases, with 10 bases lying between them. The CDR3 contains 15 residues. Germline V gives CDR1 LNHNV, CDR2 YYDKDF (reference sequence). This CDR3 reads CATSRARGPTGELFF. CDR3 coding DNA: TGTGCCACCAGCAGAGCGAGAGGCCCCACCGGGGAGCTGTTTTTT.

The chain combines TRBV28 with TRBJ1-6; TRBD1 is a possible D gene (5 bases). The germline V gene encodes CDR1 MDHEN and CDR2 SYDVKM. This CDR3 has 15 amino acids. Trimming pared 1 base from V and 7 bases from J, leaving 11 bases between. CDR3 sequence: CASSLSQGWNSPLHF. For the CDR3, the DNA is TGTGCCAGCAGTTTATCCCAGGGTTGGAATTCACCCCTCCACTTT. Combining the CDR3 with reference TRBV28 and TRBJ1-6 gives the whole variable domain DVKVTQSSRYLVKRTGEKVFLECVQDMDHENMFWYRQDPGLGLRLIYFSYDVKMKEKGDIPEGYSVSREKKERFSLILESASTNQTSMYLCASSLSQGWNSPLHFGNGTRLTVT.

CDR3 loop: CASSKPTGQGLFSNQPQHF. DNA for the CDR3: TGTGCCAGCAGCAAGCCTACGGGACAGGGGCTTTTTAGCAATCAGCCCCAGCATTTT. The V call is TRBV21-1, the J call TRBJ1-5; TRBD1, the table's D call, was not compared with the DNA. TRBV21-1 is reported as a pseudogene. CDR3 size: 19 residues.

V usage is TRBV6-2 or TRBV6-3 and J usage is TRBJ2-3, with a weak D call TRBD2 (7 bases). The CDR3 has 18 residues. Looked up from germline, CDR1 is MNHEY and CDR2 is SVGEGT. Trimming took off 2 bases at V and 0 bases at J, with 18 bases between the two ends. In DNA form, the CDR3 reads TGTGCCAGCAGTTACCCGGCGGGGGCGTACCCTAGCACAGATACGCAGTATTTT. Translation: CASSYPAGAYPSTDTQYF.

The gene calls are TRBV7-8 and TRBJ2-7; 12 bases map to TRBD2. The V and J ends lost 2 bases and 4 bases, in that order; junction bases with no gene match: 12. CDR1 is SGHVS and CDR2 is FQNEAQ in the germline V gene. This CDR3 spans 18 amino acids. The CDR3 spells CASSLRLAGALLVYEQYF. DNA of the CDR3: TGTGCCAGCAGCTTACGACTAGCGGGGGCCCTACTCGTATACGAGCAGTACTTC.

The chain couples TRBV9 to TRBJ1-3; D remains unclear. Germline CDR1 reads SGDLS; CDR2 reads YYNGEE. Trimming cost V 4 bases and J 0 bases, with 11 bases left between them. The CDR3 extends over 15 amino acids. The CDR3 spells CASSQETNSGNTIYF. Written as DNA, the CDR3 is TGTGCCAGCAGCCAAGAGACAAACTCTGGAAACACCATATATTTT. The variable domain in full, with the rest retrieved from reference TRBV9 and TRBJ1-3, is DSGVTQTPKHLITATGQRVTLRCSPRSGDLSVYWYQQSLDQGLQFLIQYYNGEERAKGNILERFSAQQFPDLHSELNLSSLELGDSALYFCASSQETNSGNTIYFGEGSWLTVV.

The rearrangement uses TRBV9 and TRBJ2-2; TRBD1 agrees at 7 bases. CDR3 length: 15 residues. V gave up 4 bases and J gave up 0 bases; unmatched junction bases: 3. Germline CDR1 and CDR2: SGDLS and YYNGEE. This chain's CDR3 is CASSFGTANTGELFF. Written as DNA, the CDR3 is TGTGCCAGCAGCTTTGGGACAGCGAACACCGGGGAGCTGTTTTTT.

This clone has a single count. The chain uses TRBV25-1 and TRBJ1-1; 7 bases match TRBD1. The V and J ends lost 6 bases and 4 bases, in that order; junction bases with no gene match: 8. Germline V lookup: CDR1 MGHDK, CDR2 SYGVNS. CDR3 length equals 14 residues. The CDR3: CASSQTGFGTEAFF. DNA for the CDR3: TGTGCCAGCAGCCAGACAGGGTTCGGCACTGAAGCTTTCTTT. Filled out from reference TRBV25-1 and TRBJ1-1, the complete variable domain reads EADIYQTPRYLVIGTGKKITLECSQTMGHDKMYWYQQDPGMELHLIHYSYGVNSTEKGDLSSESTVSRIRTEHFPLTLESARPSHTSQYLCASSQTGFGTEAFFGQGTRLTVV.

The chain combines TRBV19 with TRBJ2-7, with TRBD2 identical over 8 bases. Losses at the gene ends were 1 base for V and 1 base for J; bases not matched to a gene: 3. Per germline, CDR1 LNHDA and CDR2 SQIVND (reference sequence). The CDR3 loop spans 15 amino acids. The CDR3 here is CASSIATSGSYEQYF. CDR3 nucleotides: TGTGCCAGTAGTATAGCCACTAGCGGATCCTACGAGCAGTACTTC. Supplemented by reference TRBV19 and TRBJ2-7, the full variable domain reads DGGITQSPKYLFRKEGQNVTLSCEQNLNHDAMYWYRQDPGQGLRLIYYSQIVNDFQKGDIAEGYSVSREKKESFPLTVTSAQKNPTAFYLCASSIATSGSYEQYFGPGTRLTVT.

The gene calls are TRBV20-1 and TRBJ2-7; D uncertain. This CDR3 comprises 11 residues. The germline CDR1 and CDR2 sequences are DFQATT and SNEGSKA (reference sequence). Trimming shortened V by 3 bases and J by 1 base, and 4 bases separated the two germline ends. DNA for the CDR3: TGCAGTGCTAGTCGGTCCTACGAGCAGTACTTC. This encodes CSASRSYEQYF.

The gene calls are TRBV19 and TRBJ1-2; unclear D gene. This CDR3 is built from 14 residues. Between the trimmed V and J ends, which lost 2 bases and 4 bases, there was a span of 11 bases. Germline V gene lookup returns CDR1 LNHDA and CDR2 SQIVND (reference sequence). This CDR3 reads CASSITSAGYGYTF. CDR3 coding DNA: TGTGCCAGTAGTATAACCTCGGCGGGCTATGGCTACACCTTC.

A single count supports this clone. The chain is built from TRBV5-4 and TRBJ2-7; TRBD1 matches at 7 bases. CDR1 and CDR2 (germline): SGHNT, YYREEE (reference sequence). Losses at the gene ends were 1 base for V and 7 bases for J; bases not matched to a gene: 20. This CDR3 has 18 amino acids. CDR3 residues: CASSLRGGHIVHSREQYF. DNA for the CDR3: TGTGCCAGCAGCTTGAGAGGGGGCCATATAGTACACTCGAGGGAGCAGTACTTC.

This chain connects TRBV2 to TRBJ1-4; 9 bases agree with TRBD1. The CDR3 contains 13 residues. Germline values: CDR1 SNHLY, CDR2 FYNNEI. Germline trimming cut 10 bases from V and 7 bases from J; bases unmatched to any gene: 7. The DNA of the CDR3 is TGTGCCACCTCGGGACAGGGTAGTGAAAAACTGTTTTTT. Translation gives CATSGQGSEKLFF. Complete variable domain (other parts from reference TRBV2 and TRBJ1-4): EPEVTQTPSHQVTQMGQEVILRCVPISNHLYFYWYRQILGQKVEFLVSFYNNEISEKSEIFDDQFSVERPDGSNFTLKIRSTKLEDSAMYFCATSGQGSEKLFFGSGTQLSVL.

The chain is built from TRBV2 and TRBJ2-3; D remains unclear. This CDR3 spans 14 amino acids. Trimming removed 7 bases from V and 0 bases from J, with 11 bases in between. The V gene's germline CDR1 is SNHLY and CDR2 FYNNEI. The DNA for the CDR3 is TGTGCCAGCACCGGCAGGCAGAGCACAGATACGCAGTATTTT. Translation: CASTGRQSTDTQYF.

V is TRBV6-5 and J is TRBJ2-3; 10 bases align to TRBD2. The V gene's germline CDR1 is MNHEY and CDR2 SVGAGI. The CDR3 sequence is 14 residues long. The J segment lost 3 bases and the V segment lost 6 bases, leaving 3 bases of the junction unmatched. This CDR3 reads CASSPGLATDTQYF. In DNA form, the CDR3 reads TGTGCCAGCAGCCCGGGACTAGCGACAGATACGCAGTATTTT.

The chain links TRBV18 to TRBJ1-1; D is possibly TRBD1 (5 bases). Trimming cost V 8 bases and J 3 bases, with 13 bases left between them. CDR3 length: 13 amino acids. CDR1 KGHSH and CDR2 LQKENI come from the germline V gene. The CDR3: CASQKGADTEAFF. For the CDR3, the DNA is TGTGCCAGCCAGAAAGGGGCGGACACTGAAGCTTTCTTT. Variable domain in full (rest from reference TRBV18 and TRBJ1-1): NAGVMQNPRHLVRRRGQEARLRCSPMKGHSHVYWYRQLPEEGLKFMVYLQKENIIDESGMPKERFSAEFPKEGPSILRIQQVVRGDSAAYFCASQKGADTEAFFGQGTRLTVV.

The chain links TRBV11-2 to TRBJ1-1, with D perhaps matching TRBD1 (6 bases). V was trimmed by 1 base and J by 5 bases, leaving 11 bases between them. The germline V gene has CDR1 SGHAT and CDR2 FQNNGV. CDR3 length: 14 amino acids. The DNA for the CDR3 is TGTGCCAGCAGCTTAGGACAGGCCAGTACTGAAGCTTTCTTT. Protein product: CASSLGQASTEAFF.

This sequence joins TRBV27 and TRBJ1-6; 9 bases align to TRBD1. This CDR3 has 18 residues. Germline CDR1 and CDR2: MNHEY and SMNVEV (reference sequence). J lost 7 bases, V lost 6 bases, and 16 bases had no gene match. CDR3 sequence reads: CASSPKPQGAWPNSPLHF. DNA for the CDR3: TGTGCCAGCAGCCCCAAGCCACAGGGGGCCTGGCCAAATTCACCCCTCCACTTT.

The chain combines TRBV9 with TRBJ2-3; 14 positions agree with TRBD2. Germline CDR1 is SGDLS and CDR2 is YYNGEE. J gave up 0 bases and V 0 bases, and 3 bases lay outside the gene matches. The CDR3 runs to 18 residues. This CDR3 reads CASSVGTSGGRSTDTQYF. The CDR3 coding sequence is TGTGCCAGCAGCGTAGGGACTAGCGGGGGGAGAAGCACAGATACGCAGTATTTT.

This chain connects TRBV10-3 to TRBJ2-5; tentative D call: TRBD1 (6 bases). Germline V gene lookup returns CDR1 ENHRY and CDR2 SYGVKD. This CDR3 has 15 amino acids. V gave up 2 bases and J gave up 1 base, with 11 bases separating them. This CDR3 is CAISEGGRPQETQYF. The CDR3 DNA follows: TGTGCCATCAGTGAGGGGGGCCGGCCCCAAGAGACCCAGTACTTC.

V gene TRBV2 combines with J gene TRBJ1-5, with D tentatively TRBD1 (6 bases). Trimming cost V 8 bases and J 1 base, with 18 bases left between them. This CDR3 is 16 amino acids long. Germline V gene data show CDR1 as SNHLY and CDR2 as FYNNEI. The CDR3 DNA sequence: TGTGCCAGCGGGACATTTGAGTATGGGAGCAATCAGCCCCAGCATTTT. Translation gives CASGTFEYGSNQPQHF.

The CDR3 DNA reads as TGTGCCAGTCGATTCAGGGTTGGCTACACCTTC. It specifies CASRFRVGYTF. The chain is built from TRBV6-5 and TRBJ1-2; D perhaps matches TRBD1 (5 bases). The V gene's germline CDR1 is MNHEY and CDR2 SVGAGI. Trimming shortened V by 9 bases and J by 7 bases, and 12 bases separated the two germline ends. CDR3 length: 11 residues.

CDR3 region: CARKTSGGYGNEQFF. CDR3 nucleotide sequence: TGCGCAAGGAAGACTAGCGGGGGGTACGGCAATGAGCAGTTCTTC. This sequence joins TRBV4-1 and TRBJ2-1; 13 positions match TRBD2. CDR1 is MGHRA, CDR2 YSYEKL, per germline. This CDR3 contains 15 residues.